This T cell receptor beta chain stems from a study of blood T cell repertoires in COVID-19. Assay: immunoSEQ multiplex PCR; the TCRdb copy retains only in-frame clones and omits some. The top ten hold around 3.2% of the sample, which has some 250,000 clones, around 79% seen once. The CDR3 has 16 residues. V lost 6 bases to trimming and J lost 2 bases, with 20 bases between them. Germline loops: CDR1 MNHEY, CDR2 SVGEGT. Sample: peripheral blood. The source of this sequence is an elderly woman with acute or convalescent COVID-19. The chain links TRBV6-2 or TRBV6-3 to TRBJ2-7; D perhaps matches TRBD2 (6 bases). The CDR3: CASSPPGGETTYEQYF. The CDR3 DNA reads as TGTGCCAGCAGCCCACCCGGAGGGGAAACTACCTACGAGCAGTACTTC.